This T cell receptor beta chain was retrieved from a study of blood T cell repertoires in COVID-19. Overall study context: Whether acute or convalescent, the COVID-19 samples came from the United States, Italy and Spain.

Authors' data handling: Estimates of nucleated cell counts were drawn from the amplification of reference gene primers. Profiled with immunoSEQ multiplex PCR; TCRdb holds only in-frame clones, not every one. V and J calls and clone size are copied from that table; D and trimming were computed from the DNA. The sample contains around 440,000 clones, around 89% of which appear only once. Patients at the Seattle site were enrolled during active infection and followed longitudinally. The sample consisted of peripheral blood. The clonotype was recovered from a woman aged 50 to 60 with COVID-19, enrolled during active disease.

The CDR3 region is CASSKGVREQYF. The CDR3 nucleotides are TGTGCCAGCAGTAAGGGAGTTCGGGAGCAGTACTTC. The rearrangement joins TRBV28 to TRBJ2-7; D is perhaps TRBD2 (5 bases). Trimming shortened V by 5 bases and J by 7 bases, and 12 bases separated the two germline ends. Germline V gene lookup returns CDR1 MDHEN and CDR2 SYDVKM. The CDR3 covers 12 residues.